This paragraph covers one T cell receptor (beta chain) sequence. This sample is drawn from a study of control samples from healthy donors and cancer patients. The assay was immunoSEQ multiplex PCR, and TCRdb's table has in-frame clones only and misses some. The sample records 90,000 or so clones, roughly nine tenths being singletons. The sequenced material came from blood. The TCR sequence derives from a woman aged 70 to 79 in good health.

The CDR3 DNA sequence: TGTGCCAGCTCACCGACAGGGACTGGAAACACCATATATTTT. Its protein is CASSPTGTGNTIYF. This sequence joins TRBV18 and TRBJ1-3; 7 nucleotides match TRBD1. The V segment lost 3 bases and the J segment 2 bases; nucleotides outside the gene matches: 1. Germline CDR1 is KGHSH and CDR2 is LQKENI. The CDR3 consists of 14 residues.